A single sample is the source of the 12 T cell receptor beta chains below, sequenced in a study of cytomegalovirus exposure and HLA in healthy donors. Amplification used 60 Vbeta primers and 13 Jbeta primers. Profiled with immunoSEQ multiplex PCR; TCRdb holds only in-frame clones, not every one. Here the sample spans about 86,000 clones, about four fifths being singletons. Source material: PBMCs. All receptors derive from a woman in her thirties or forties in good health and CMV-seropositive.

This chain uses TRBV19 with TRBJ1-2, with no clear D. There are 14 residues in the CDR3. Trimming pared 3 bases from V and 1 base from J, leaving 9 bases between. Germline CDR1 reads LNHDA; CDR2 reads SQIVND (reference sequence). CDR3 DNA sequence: TGTGCCAGTAGTATTACCGGGGATAACTATGGCTACACCTTC. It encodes CASSITGDNYGYTF.

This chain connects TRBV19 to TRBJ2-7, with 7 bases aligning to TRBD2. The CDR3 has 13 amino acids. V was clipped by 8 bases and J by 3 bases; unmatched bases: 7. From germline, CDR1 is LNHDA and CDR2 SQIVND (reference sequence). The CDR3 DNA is TGTGCCAGTGGAGCGGGAAATAACTACGAGCAGTACTTC. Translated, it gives CASGAGNNYEQYF.

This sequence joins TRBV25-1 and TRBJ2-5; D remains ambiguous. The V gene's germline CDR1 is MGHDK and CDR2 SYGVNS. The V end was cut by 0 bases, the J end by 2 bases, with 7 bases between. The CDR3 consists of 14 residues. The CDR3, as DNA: TGTGCCAGCAGTGAATATTACCAGCAAGAGACCCAGTACTTC. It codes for CASSEYYQQETQYF.

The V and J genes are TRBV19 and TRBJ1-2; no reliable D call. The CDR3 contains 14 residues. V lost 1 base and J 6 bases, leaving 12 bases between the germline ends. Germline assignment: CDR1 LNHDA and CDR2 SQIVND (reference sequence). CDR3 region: CASSIVMAEHGYTF. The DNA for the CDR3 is TGTGCCAGTAGTATAGTAATGGCAGAACATGGCTACACCTTC.

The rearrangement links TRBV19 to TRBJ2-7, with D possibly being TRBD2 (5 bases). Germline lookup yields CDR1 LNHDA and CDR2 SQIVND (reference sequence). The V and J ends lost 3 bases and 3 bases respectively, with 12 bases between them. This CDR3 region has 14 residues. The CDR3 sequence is CASSIGVSFYEQYF. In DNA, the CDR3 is TGTGCCAGTAGTATCGGGGTGAGCTTCTACGAGCAGTACTTC.

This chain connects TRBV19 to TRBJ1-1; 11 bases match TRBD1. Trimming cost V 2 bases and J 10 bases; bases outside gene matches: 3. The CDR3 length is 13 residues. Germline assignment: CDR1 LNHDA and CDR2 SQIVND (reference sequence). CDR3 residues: CASSIRDRGGAFF. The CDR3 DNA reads TGTGCCAGTAGTATAAGGGACAGGGGGGGAGCTTTCTTT.

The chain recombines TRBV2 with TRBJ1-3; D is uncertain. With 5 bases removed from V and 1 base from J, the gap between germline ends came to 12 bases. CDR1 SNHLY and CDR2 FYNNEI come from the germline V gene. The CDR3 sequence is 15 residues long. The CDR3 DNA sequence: TGTGCCAGCAGTAGAAGAGCCGGTTCTGGAAACACCATATATTTT. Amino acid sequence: CASSRRAGSGNTIYF.

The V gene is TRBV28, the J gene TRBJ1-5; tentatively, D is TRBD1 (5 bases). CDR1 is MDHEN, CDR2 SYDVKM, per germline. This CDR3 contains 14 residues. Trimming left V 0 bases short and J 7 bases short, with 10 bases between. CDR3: CASSLWQGNQPQHF. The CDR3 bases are TGTGCCAGCAGTTTATGGCAGGGTAACCAGCCCCAGCATTTT.

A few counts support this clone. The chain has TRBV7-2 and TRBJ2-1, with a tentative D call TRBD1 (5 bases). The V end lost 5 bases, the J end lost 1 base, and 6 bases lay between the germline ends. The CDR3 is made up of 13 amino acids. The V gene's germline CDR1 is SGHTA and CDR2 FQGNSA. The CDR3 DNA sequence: TGTGCCAGCAGCCAGGGTTCCTACAATGAGCAGTTCTTC. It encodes CASSQGSYNEQFF. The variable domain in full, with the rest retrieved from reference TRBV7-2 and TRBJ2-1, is GAGVSQSPSNKVTEKGKDVELRCDPISGHTALYWYRQSLGQGLEFLIYFQGNSAPDKSGLPSDRFSAERTGGSVSTLTIQRTQQEDSAVYLCASSQGSYNEQFFGPGTRLTVL.

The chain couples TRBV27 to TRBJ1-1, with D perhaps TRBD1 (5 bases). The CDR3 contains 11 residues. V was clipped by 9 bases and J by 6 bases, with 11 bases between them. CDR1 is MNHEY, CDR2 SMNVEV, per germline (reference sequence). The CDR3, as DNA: TGTGCCAGTTCCCAGGGATCTGAAGCTTTCTTT. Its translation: CASSQGSEAFF.

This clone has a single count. The CDR3 here is CATLSPGQPLMNTEAFF. The CDR3 nucleotides read TGTGCCACCCTTTCCCCGGGACAGCCCTTAATGAACACTGAAGCTTTCTTT. J is TRBJ1-1 and V is TRBV10-3, with 7 bases fitting TRBD1. J lost 0 bases, V lost 10 bases, and 17 bases had no gene match. The CDR3 has 17 residues. Germline CDR1 and CDR2: ENHRY and SYGVKD.

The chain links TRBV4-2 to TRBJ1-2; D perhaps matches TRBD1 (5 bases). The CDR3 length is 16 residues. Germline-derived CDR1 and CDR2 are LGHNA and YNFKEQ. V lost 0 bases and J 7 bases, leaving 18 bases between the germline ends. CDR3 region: CASSQDGRGNVFGYTF. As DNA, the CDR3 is TGTGCCAGCAGCCAAGATGGGAGGGGAAATGTGTTTGGCTACACCTTC.